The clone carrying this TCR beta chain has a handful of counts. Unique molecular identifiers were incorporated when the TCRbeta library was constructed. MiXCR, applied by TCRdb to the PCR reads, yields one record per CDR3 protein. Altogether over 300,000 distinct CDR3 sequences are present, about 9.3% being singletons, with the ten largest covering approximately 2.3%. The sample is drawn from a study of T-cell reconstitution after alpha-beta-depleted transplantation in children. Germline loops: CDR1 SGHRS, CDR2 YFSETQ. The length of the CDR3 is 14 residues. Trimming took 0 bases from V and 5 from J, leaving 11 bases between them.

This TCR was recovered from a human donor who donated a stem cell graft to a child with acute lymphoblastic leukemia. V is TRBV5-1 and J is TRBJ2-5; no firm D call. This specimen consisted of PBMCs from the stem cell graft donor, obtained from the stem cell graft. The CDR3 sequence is CASSLGLDIETQYF. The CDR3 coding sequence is TGCGCCAGCAGCTTGGGTTTGGATATCGAGACCCAGTACTTC.